Many counts were recorded for the clone carrying this TCR beta chain. Its antigen is undetermined. TCRdb analysed the reads with MiXCR anew, one entry per CDR3 protein. The sample has 350,000 to 450,000 distinct CDR3 sequences; roughly 20% are singletons. The sample comes from a study of T cell repertoires in cytomegalovirus infection. Study background: CMV infection plus the matching HLA type was flagged by public TCR beta signatures. General study findings and limits: CMV-specific HLA-C-restricted TCR beta clonotypes dominated the ex vivo response.

Germline values: CDR1 MNHEY, CDR2 SVGAGI. The CDR3 spans 16 residues. The V gene end was trimmed by 10 bases and the J gene end by 3 bases; junction bases not matched to a gene: 12. The sequence came from a human donor in good health (CMV status not recorded). Some clones in this sample may be carry-over from other donors' samples. Input material: PBMCs. V and J are TRBV6-5 and TRBJ2-5; 12 positions match TRBD2. The CDR3 nucleotides read TGTGCCACCTCACGCAGACTAGCGGGAGAGGAAGAGACCCAGTACTTC. This encodes CATSRRLAGEEETQYF.